The 27 T cell receptor beta chains below all came from one sample that was sequenced in a study of cytomegalovirus exposure and HLA in healthy donors. Primers included in the PCR were 60 Vbeta and 13 Jbeta primers. Method: immunoSEQ multiplex PCR; TCRdb's copy keeps in-frame clones and lacks some. Of just over 150,000 clones listed, approximately 84% are singletons. The material sequenced was PBMCs. These receptors were obtained from a young woman in good health and CMV-seronegative.

V usage is TRBV4-3 and J usage is TRBJ2-7; no clear D. The germline gives CDR1 LGHNA, CDR2 YSLEER. V was clipped by 2 bases and J by 0 bases, with 8 bases between them. The CDR3 spans 14 residues. This chain's CDR3 is CASSQTGSSYEQYF. The CDR3 DNA reads TGCGCCAGCAGCCAAACCGGGTCCTCCTACGAGCAGTACTTC.

The J gene is TRBJ2-7, the V gene TRBV15; the match to TRBD1 covers 8 bases. CDR3 size: 14 residues. Germline CDR1 and CDR2: LNHNV and YYDKDF (reference sequence). With V trimmed by 4 bases and J by 3 bases, 5 bases remained unmatched. CDR3 sequence: CATSIRRGHYEQYF. The CDR3 bases are TGTGCCACCAGCATACGCAGGGGGCACTACGAGCAGTACTTC.

The rearrangement uses TRBV10-3 and TRBJ1-4; D is unresolved. Germline V gives CDR1 ENHRY, CDR2 SYGVKD. The CDR3 length is 13 residues. The V end was cut by 7 bases, the J end by 0 bases, with 6 bases between. The DNA for the CDR3 is TGTGCCATCAACTCCGCAACTAATGAAAAACTGTTTTTT. Translation gives CAINSATNEKLFF.

The chain employs TRBV27 and TRBJ2-7; 8 bases are a match to TRBD1. The CDR3 sequence is 17 residues long. Germline loops: CDR1 MNHEY, CDR2 SMNVEV (reference sequence). V lost 6 bases and J lost 2; bases outside the gene matches: 15. CDR3 sequence reads: CASSNRVNPTGAYEQYF. Written as DNA, the CDR3 is TGTGCCAGCAGCAACCGAGTTAACCCGACAGGGGCCTACGAGCAGTACTTC.

The rearrangement links TRBV28 to TRBJ1-2, with TRBD1 matching over 8 bases. V shed 3 bases and J 4 bases; nucleotides not matched to a gene: 7. The CDR3 is 15 amino acids. In germline, CDR1 is MDHEN, CDR2 SYDVKM. The CDR3 protein is CASSFLGQGGYGYTF. The DNA of the CDR3 is TGTGCCAGCAGTTTTCTTGGACAGGGAGGCTATGGCTACACCTTC.

This chain uses TRBV6-1 with TRBJ1-5; 8 nucleotides agree with TRBD1. This CDR3 is 13 amino acids long. The germline gives CDR1 MNHNS, CDR2 SASEGT. V trimming: 8 bases; J trimming: 7 bases; junction bases outside the gene matches: 7. CDR3 coding DNA: TGTGCCAGCCAGCAGGGGGCCGGACAGCCCCAGCATTTT. Translated: CASQQGAGQPQHF.

The chain carries TRBV7-3 and TRBJ2-7, with D possibly matching TRBD2 (5 bases). This CDR3 has 16 residues. Germline CDR1 reads SGHTA; CDR2 reads FQGTGA. V shed 6 bases and J shed 4 bases, with 22 bases lying between them. CDR3 residues: CASRPPPGFSRYEQYF. DNA of the CDR3: TGTGCCAGCAGACCACCCCCGGGGTTCTCGCGATACGAGCAGTACTTC.

The chain recombines TRBV7-2 with TRBJ2-2, with D perhaps TRBD2 (6 bases). There are 17 residues in the CDR3. Trimming stripped 5 bases from V and 2 bases from J, with 18 bases between. Per the germline V gene, CDR1 is SGHTA and CDR2 is FQGNSA. The DNA of the CDR3 is TGTGCCAGCAGCGAAATGGGGGGAGGAATTAACACCGGGGAGCTGTTTTTT. Amino acid sequence: CASSEMGGGINTGELFF.

The V gene is TRBV5-1, the J gene TRBJ2-3; 10 positions match TRBD2. The junction had 10 bases not matched to a gene; V was cut back by 4 bases and J by 5 bases. This CDR3 is built from 16 residues. Germline CDR1 and CDR2: SGHRS and YFSETQ. CDR3 DNA sequence: TGCGCCAGCAGCCCGGGCGGGACTAGCGTCGGAGATACGCAGTATTTT. Translation: CASSPGGTSVGDTQYF.

The V gene is TRBV30, the J gene TRBJ2-7, with a weak D call TRBD1 (6 bases). Germline CDR1 GTSNPN, CDR2 SVGIG (reference sequence). V was shortened by 2 bases and J by 1 base, with 9 bases between the two germline ends. CDR3 size: 13 residues. CDR3: CAWSNRESYEQYF. The DNA of the CDR3 is TGTGCCTGGAGTAACAGGGAATCCTACGAGCAGTACTTC.

J is TRBJ2-5 and V is TRBV6-6; possibly TRBD1 for D (6 bases). The CDR3 is 12 residues long. Trimming removed 8 bases from V and 13 bases from J, with 20 bases in between. From germline, CDR1 is MNHNY and CDR2 SVGAGI (reference sequence). CDR3 sequence reads: CASAREQGGGYF. As DNA, the CDR3 is TGTGCCAGCGCAAGGGAACAGGGTGGGGGGTACTTC.

The J gene is TRBJ2-5, the V gene TRBV12-2; the listed D gene, TRBD2, was not tested against the DNA. TRBV12-2 is deemed a pseudogene. CDR3 size: 18 residues. This CDR3 is CASRLAKFSGGYQETQYF. DNA of the CDR3: TGTGCAAGTCGCTTAGCAAAATTTAGCGGGGGGTACCAAGAGACCCAGTACTTC.

The rearrangement links TRBV7-2 to TRBJ1-5; 8 nucleotides align to TRBD1. V dropped 4 bases and J dropped 2; count of bases not matched to a gene: 4. Germline V CDR1 and CDR2: SGHTA, FQGNSA. CDR3 length: 15 residues. The CDR3 spells CASSSQGQGNQPQHF. Here the CDR3 DNA reads TGTGCCAGCAGCTCCCAGGGACAGGGCAATCAGCCCCAGCATTTT.

The chain recombines TRBV5-6 with TRBJ1-6, with 11 bases fitting TRBD1. This CDR3 spans 15 amino acids. The J segment lost 10 bases and the V segment lost 4 bases, leaving 7 bases of the junction unmatched. CDR1 and CDR2 (germline): SGHDT, YYEEEE. The CDR3: CASSTRTGGTSPLHF. CDR3 sequence (DNA): TGTGCCAGCAGCACCCGGACAGGGGGCACATCACCCCTCCACTTT.

The chain has TRBV6-4 and TRBJ2-3; the D gene is possibly TRBD2 (5 bases). The CDR3 is made up of 13 amino acids. From germline, CDR1 is MRHNA and CDR2 SNTAGT. V was shortened by 0 bases and J by 11 bases, with 12 bases between the two germline ends. The CDR3 DNA sequence: TGTGCCAGCAGTGACTCGGGGAGCCTCAGGCAGTATTTT. Translation gives CASSDSGSLRQYF.

A remark on this clone: The germline gene is not matched at one end of the junction; a read error may be the cause. This sequence joins TRBV6-6 and TRBJ2-3; weak D call: TRBD2 (6 bases). This CDR3 spans 13 amino acids. The germline V gene encodes CDR1 MNHNY and CDR2 SVGAGI (reference sequence). CDR3 region: CASSYSGRGLLHF. The CDR3 DNA sequence: TGTGCCAGCAGTTATTCGGGACGGGGGTTGCTGCATTTT.

The CDR3 DNA reads as TGCGCCAGCAGCTCTGCTAGCGGGATCCAAGAGACCCAGTACTTC. This translates into CASSSASGIQETQYF. V gene TRBV5-1 combines with J gene TRBJ2-5; 9 bases map to TRBD2. The CDR3 spans 15 residues. V gave up 3 bases and J gave up 1 base; unmatched junction bases: 4. CDR1 and CDR2 from the germline V gene are SGHRS and YFSETQ.

The chain is built from TRBV9 and TRBJ2-2; D is unclear. Germline-derived CDR1 and CDR2 are SGDLS and YYNGEE. The CDR3 is made up of 15 amino acids. V was cut by 6 bases and J by 2 bases, with 14 bases left in between. In nucleotides, the CDR3 is TGTGCCAGCAACGACCGGAGTGACAACACCGGGGAGCTGTTTTTT. It specifies CASNDRSDNTGELFF.

CDR3 loop: CASSPELGTGHFLGSETQYF. The CDR3, as DNA: TGTGCCAGCAGTCCGGAACTGGGGACAGGTCATTTTTTGGGTTCAGAGACCCAGTACTTC. The rearrangement joins TRBV28 to TRBJ2-5; 8 nucleotides align to TRBD1. CDR3 length equals 20 residues. Germline trimming cut 5 bases from V and 4 bases from J; bases unmatched to any gene: 24. CDR1 is MDHEN and CDR2 is SYDVKM in the germline V gene. The variable domain in full, with the rest retrieved from reference TRBV28 and TRBJ2-5, is DVKVTQSSRYLVKRTGEKVFLECVQDMDHENMFWYRQDPGLGLRLIYFSYDVKMKEKGDIPEGYSVSREKKERFSLILESASTNQTSMYLCASSPELGTGHFLGSETQYFGPGTRLLVL.

V usage is TRBV5-4 and J usage is TRBJ2-5; a weak D match, TRBD2 (5 bases). The CDR3 spans 14 residues. Trimming pared 4 bases from V and 5 bases from J, leaving 15 bases between. Germline lookup yields CDR1 SGHNT and CDR2 YYREEE (reference sequence). In nucleotides, the CDR3 is TGTGCCAGCAGCCCTGATCCTGGCGGGGAGACCCAGTACTTC. Amino acids: CASSPDPGGETQYF.

The chain couples TRBV30 to TRBJ2-7; 8 bases align to TRBD2. The CDR3 has 15 residues. Trimming removed 1 base from V and 7 bases from J; junction bases left unmatched: 12. Germline lookup yields CDR1 GTSNPN and CDR2 SVGIG (reference sequence). The CDR3 region has the DNA TGTGCCTGGAGTGCCCCCCCAGCGGGAGTTTTGGAGCAGTACTTC. Protein: CAWSAPPAGVLEQYF.

This clone was observed a few times. The chain has TRBV18 and TRBJ2-1; a possible D gene is TRBD2 (5 bases). Trimming removed 1 base from V and 1 base from J, with 8 bases in between. The CDR3 length is 15 residues. The germline CDR1 and CDR2 sequences are KGHSH and LQKENI. CDR3 protein: CASSPLSGSYNEQFF. The CDR3 bases are TGTGCCAGCTCACCACTTTCGGGGTCCTACAATGAGCAGTTCTTC.

This clone was seen a single time. V is TRBV14 and J is TRBJ2-2; D might be TRBD2 (6 bases). CDR1 is SGHDN, CDR2 FVKESK, per germline. V lost 1 base, J lost 1 base, and 13 bases lay in between. The CDR3 sequence is 17 residues long. In DNA form, the CDR3 reads TGTGCCAGCAGCCAAGTGGTTTTCGGGAGGAACACCGGGGAGCTGTTTTTT. Translated: CASSQVVFGRNTGELFF.

The chain has TRBV7-6 and TRBJ1-5, with D uncertain. The CDR3 length is 17 residues. V gave up 2 bases and J gave up 4 bases, with 18 bases separating them. CDR1 and CDR2 from the germline V gene are SGHVS and FNYEAQ. The CDR3 DNA reads TGTGCCAGCAGCTTATATCCTGAGGAAAACGGTAATCAGCCCCAGCATTTT. Protein: CASSLYPEENGNQPQHF.

This sequence joins TRBV13 and TRBJ1-1; TRBD1 aligns across 10 bases. This CDR3 contains 16 residues. Germline CDR1 reads PRHDT; CDR2 reads FYEKMQ (reference sequence). V trimming: 3 bases; J trimming: 6 bases; junction bases outside the gene matches: 10. CDR3 residues: CASSFETGGGAPEAFF. CDR3 nucleotides: TGTGCCAGCAGCTTCGAGACAGGGGGCGGGGCCCCTGAAGCTTTCTTT.

This chain joins TRBV6-6 and TRBJ2-1; 8 nucleotides align to TRBD1. With V trimmed by 5 bases and J by 7 bases, 10 bases remained unmatched. From germline, CDR1 is MNHNY and CDR2 SVGAGI (reference sequence). The CDR3 is 15 residues long. Written as DNA, the CDR3 is TGTGCCAGCAGTAACCCCCGGACAGGGAGAAATGAGCAGTTCTTC. Translation gives CASSNPRTGRNEQFF.

The chain is built from TRBV30 and TRBJ1-4, with D tentatively TRBD1 (6 bases). Looked up from germline, CDR1 is GTSNPN and CDR2 is SVGIG (reference sequence). V was clipped by 0 bases and J by 1 base, with 15 bases between them. The CDR3 length is 17 residues. CDR3 loop: CAWSVRFSDRTNEKLFF. The CDR3 DNA reads as TGTGCCTGGAGTGTACGGTTTTCGGACAGAACTAATGAAAAACTGTTTTTT.